This T cell receptor beta chain was sequenced during a study of cytotoxic CD8 clonotypes in ibrutinib-treated CLL. Method: immunoSEQ multiplex PCR; TCRdb's copy keeps in-frame clones and lacks some. This table holds 330,000 or so clones, roughly 67% found once. The germline V gene encodes CDR1 SGHTA and CDR2 FQGNSA. The ends were cut back, 0 bases at V and 10 bases at J, with 16 bases in the middle. CDR3 size: 15 residues. This material consisted of PBMCs, taken after 36 months of ibrutinib treatment. The sequence derives from a human donor with chronic lymphocytic leukemia. The chain uses TRBV7-2 and TRBJ2-1, with no clear D. CDR3 DNA: TGTGCCAGCAGCTTAGCCCACCACCCCGAGGACGAGCAGTTCTTC. As protein: CASSLAHHPEDEQFF.